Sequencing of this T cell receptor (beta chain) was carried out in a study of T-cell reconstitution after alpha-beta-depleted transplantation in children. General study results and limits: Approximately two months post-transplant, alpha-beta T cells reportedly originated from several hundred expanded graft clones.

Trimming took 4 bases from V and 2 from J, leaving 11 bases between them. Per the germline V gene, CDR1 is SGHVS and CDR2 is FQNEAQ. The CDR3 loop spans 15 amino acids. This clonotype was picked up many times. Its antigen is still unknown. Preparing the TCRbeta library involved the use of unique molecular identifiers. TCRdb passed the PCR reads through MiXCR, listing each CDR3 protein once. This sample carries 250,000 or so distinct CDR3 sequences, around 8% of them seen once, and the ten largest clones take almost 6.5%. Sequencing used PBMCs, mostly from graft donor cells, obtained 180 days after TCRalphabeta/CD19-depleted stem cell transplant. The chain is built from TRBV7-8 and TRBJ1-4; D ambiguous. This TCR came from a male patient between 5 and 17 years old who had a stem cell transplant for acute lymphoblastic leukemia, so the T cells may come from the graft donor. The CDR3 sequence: CASSSDGATNEKLFF. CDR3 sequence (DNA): TGTGCCAGCAGCTCCGACGGTGCTACTAATGAAAAACTGTTTTTT. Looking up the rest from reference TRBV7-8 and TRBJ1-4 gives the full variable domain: GAGVSQSPRYKVAKRGQDVALRCDPISGHVSLFWYQQALGQGPEFLTYFQNEAQLDKSGLPSDRFFAERPEGSVSTLKIQRTQQEDSAVYLCASSSDGATNEKLFFGSGTQLSVL.